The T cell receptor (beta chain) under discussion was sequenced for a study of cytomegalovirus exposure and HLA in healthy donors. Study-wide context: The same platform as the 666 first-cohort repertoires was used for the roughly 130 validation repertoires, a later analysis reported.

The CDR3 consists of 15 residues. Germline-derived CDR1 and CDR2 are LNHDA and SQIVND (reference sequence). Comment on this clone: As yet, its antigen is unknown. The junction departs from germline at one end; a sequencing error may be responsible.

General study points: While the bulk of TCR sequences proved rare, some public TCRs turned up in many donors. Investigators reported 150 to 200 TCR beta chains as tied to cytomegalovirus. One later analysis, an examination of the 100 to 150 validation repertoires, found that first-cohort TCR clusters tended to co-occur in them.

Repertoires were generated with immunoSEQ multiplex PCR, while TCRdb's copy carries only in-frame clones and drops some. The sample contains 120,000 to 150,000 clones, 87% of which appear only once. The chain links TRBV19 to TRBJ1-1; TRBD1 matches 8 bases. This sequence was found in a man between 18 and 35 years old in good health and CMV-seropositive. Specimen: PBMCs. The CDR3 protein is CASRGYMDREDETFF. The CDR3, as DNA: TGTGCCAGTAGGGGTTATATGGACAGGGAGGATGAAACTTTCTTT.